One sample yielded the 25 T cell receptor beta chains listed below, sequenced in a study of T-cell memory formation after mild COVID-19. TCRdb redid the calling of the 5' RACE reads with MiXCR, one entry per CDR3 protein. The sample yields 190,000 or so distinct CDR3 sequences, about 22% seen once. The material sequenced was PBMCs or a T cell subset sorted from them (not recorded which). These receptors were obtained from an adult woman who had mild COVID-19 (a few samples of this study predate the infection). Cell type and time point are not known.

This clonotype was detected only a few times. This rearrangement joins TRBV7-9 to TRBJ1-5; no clear D. With 5 bases removed from V and 5 bases from J, the gap between germline ends came to 10 bases. Germline CDR1 is SEHNR and CDR2 is FQNEAQ (reference sequence). The CDR3 consists of 13 residues. The CDR3 here is CASSADYDQPQHF. The CDR3 region has the DNA TGTGCCAGCAGCGCGGATTATGATCAGCCCCAGCATTTT.

This clonotype was observed at least ten times. The chain has TRBV29-1 and TRBJ1-1; D is unclear. Deletions cut 0 bases from V and 5 bases from J, with 10 bases between. There are 13 residues in the CDR3. Germline V gene lookup returns CDR1 SQVTM and CDR2 ANQGSEA. Here the CDR3 DNA reads TGCAGCGTTGAAGACCCAGTAAGGACTGAAGCTTTCTTT. It translates to CSVEDPVRTEAFF.

The sample holds a few counts of this clonotype. The V gene is TRBV6-5, the J gene TRBJ1-1; D possibly corresponds to TRBD1 (5 bases). Trimming removed 9 bases at V and 1 base at J, with 27 bases between. CDR1 and CDR2 from the germline V gene are MNHEY and SVGAGI. This CDR3 is built from 18 residues. The CDR3 nucleotides read TGTGCCAGTCGACGAAGCTTACTCGAGGGGCTTTGGAACACTGAAGCTTTCTTT. Translating gives CASRRSLLEGLWNTEAFF.

This clonotype showed up just a few times. The chain couples TRBV20-1 to TRBJ2-3; 7 nucleotides match TRBD2. There are 15 residues in the CDR3. Germline V CDR1 and CDR2: DFQATT, SNEGSKA (reference sequence). With V trimmed by 1 base and J by 2 bases, 6 bases remained unmatched. CDR3 nucleotide sequence: TGCAGTGCTAGAGCGGGGGGTTGGGACACAGATACGCAGTATTTT. The encoded protein is CSARAGGWDTDTQYF.

Only a few counts were recorded for this clonotype. CDR3 in amino acids: CASSQGEGNTIYF. The CDR3 region has the DNA TGCGCCAGCAGCCAAGGGGAAGGAAACACCATATATTTT. This chain joins TRBV4-1 and TRBJ1-3; no definite D call. Per the germline V gene, CDR1 is MGHRA and CDR2 is YSYEKL. The germline V and J ends were trimmed by 1 base and 4 bases, with 5 bases remaining between them. This CDR3 spans 13 amino acids.

The sample holds a few counts of this clonotype. J is TRBJ2-1 and V is TRBV11-2; a weak D match, TRBD1 (6 bases). There are 15 residues in the CDR3. Looked up from germline, CDR1 is SGHAT and CDR2 is FQNNGV. V lost 5 bases, J lost 8 bases, and 19 bases lay in between. The CDR3 region has the DNA TGTGCCAGCAGCCGTCCCTCAGGGGTAAAAGATGAGCAGTTCTTC. Its translation: CASSRPSGVKDEQFF.

V and J are TRBV9 and TRBJ2-5; TRBD1 might be the D (6 bases). Deletions cut 4 bases from V and 7 bases from J, with 20 bases between. CDR3 length equals 15 residues. The germline CDR1 and CDR2 sequences are SGDLS and YYNGEE. The CDR3 here is CASSPESGTYGTQYF. CDR3 bases: TGTGCCAGCAGCCCCGAGTCCGGGACATACGGGACCCAGTACTTC.

V usage is TRBV20-1 and J usage is TRBJ2-2, with 7 bases aligning to TRBD1. Germline CDR1 and CDR2: DFQATT and SNEGSKA (reference sequence). J lost 5 bases, V lost 4 bases, and 4 bases had no gene match. This CDR3 is built from 13 residues. CDR3 coding DNA: TGCAGTGCTAAGGGACAGCGAACCGGGGAGCTGTTTTTT. Protein product: CSAKGQRTGELFF.

The V call is TRBV7-2, the J call TRBJ2-7, with D maybe TRBD1 (7 bases). The CDR3 is 14 residues long. Trimming removed 5 bases at V and 11 bases at J, with 22 bases between. Germline CDR1 and CDR2: SGHTA and FQGNSA. The CDR3 coding sequence is TGTGCCAGCAGCCCCTGGACAGGAGGGGGAGGAGAGTACTTC. Translated: CASSPWTGGGGEYF. The full variable domain, completed using reference TRBV7-2 and TRBJ2-7, is GAGVSQSPSNKVTEKGKDVELRCDPISGHTALYWYRQSLGQGLEFLIYFQGNSAPDKSGLPSDRFSAERTGGSVSTLTIQRTQQEDSAVYLCASSPWTGGGGEYFGPGTRLTVT.

The rearrangement uses TRBV5-1 and TRBJ1-5; D not resolved. The germline CDR1 and CDR2 sequences are SGHRS and YFSETQ. This CDR3 spans 15 amino acids. V lost 4 bases to trimming and J lost 7 bases, with 18 bases between them. The CDR3 DNA is TGCGCCAGCAGCCCAGGCGCGGGTAGAGGACAGCCCCAGCATTTT. This gives the protein CASSPGAGRGQPQHF.

The CDR3 DNA follows: TGTGCCAGTAGTCCGGTTAGCGGAACTAGCACAGATACGCAGTATTTT. It codes for CASSPVSGTSTDTQYF. The V call is TRBV19, the J call TRBJ2-3, with D possibly matching TRBD2 (6 bases). This CDR3 contains 16 residues. V was cut by 5 bases and J by 0 bases, with 15 bases left in between. Germline values: CDR1 LNHDA, CDR2 SQIVND (reference sequence). The full variable domain, its missing parts supplied by reference TRBV19 and TRBJ2-3, is DGGITQSPKYLFRKEGQNVTLSCEQNLNHDAMYWYRQDPGQGLRLIYYSQIVNDFQKGDIAEGYSVSREKKESFPLTVTSAQKNPTAFYLCASSPVSGTSTDTQYFGPGTRLTVL.

This clonotype was observed a few times. This chain links TRBV7-9 with TRBJ2-7; 7 bases fit TRBD2. The length of the CDR3 is 14 residues. Germline CDR1 reads SEHNR; CDR2 reads FQNEAQ (reference sequence). The J segment lost 5 bases and the V segment lost 5 bases, leaving 9 bases of the junction unmatched. The CDR3 DNA sequence: TGTGCCAGCAGCCCGTACGGGGGGTCGGACGAGCAGTACTTC. Translated: CASSPYGGSDEQYF.

This clonotype was counted only a few times. This chain links TRBV5-1 with TRBJ2-7; TRBD2 agrees at 11 bases. CDR1 and CDR2 (germline): SGHRS, YFSETQ. This CDR3 contains 15 residues. V gave up 7 bases and J gave up 4 bases; unmatched junction bases: 10. CDR3 protein: CASLPDGTSGYEQYF. DNA of the CDR3: TGCGCCAGCCTCCCCGATGGGACTAGCGGATACGAGCAGTACTTC.

In its sample, this clonotype was seen many times. The chain employs TRBV27 and TRBJ2-7; D may correspond to TRBD1 or TRBD2 (5 bases each). Trimming cost V 3 bases and J 2 bases, with 11 bases left between them. In germline, CDR1 is MNHEY, CDR2 SMNVEV (reference sequence). The CDR3 length is 14 residues. CDR3 loop: CASSFRGGPYEQYF. The DNA of the CDR3 is TGTGCCAGCAGTTTCCGTGGGGGACCCTACGAGCAGTACTTC.

This chain uses TRBV12-5 with TRBJ2-5; 9 nucleotides match TRBD2. The CDR3 consists of 17 residues. The V segment lost 5 bases and the J segment 4 bases; nucleotides outside the gene matches: 14. Germline V gene lookup returns CDR1 LGHNT and CDR2 FRNRAP. DNA for the CDR3: TGTGCTAGTGGTCCTAACTGGGTAGCGGGAGAGGGAGAGACCCAGTACTTC. This gives the protein CASGPNWVAGEGETQYF. The variable domain in full, completed from reference TRBV12-5 and TRBJ2-5, reads DARVTQTPRHKVTEMGQEVTMRCQPILGHNTVFWYRQTMMQGLELLAYFRNRAPLDDSGMPKDRFSAEMPDATLATLKIQPSEPRDSAVYFCASGPNWVAGEGETQYFGPGTRLLVL.

This clonotype counts as medium-sized. CDR3 loop: CASSYYGQGYDEQYF. The CDR3 DNA reads as TGTGCCAGCAGTTACTATGGACAGGGGTACGACGAGCAGTACTTC. The rearrangement uses TRBV6-2 or TRBV6-3 and TRBJ2-7; 9 bases map to TRBD1. V dropped 1 base and J dropped 5; count of bases not matched to a gene: 6. This CDR3 contains 15 residues. Germline CDR1 is MNHEY and CDR2 is SVGEGT.

This clonotype has more than one count but fewer than ten. The rearrangement joins TRBV7-6 to TRBJ2-7; 9 nucleotides match TRBD1. The germline V gene encodes CDR1 SGHVS and CDR2 FNYEAQ. J gave up 0 bases and V 3 bases, and 6 bases lay outside the gene matches. This CDR3 region has 16 residues. The CDR3 protein is CASSFLDRGSSYEQYF. The CDR3 DNA sequence: TGTGCCAGCAGCTTCCTGGACAGGGGCAGCTCCTACGAGCAGTACTTC.

This clonotype was seen just once. This chain joins TRBV5-1 and TRBJ1-2; D remains unclear. CDR1 SGHRS and CDR2 YFSETQ come from the germline V gene. The CDR3 covers 13 residues. Trimming left V 0 bases short and J 4 bases short, with 7 bases between. Here the CDR3 DNA reads TGCGCCAGCAGCTTGGATCTAACCTATGGCTACACCTTC. It specifies CASSLDLTYGYTF.

In its sample, this clonotype was seen many times. The rearrangement joins TRBV6-5 to TRBJ1-2, with TRBD1 identical over 9 bases. Germline loops: CDR1 MNHEY, CDR2 SVGAGI. This CDR3 comprises 16 residues. Unmatched junction bases numbered 18, after V lost 10 bases and J lost 6 bases. The CDR3: CATGYPPAGQGHGYTF. The CDR3, as DNA: TGTGCCACGGGGTACCCACCGGCGGGACAGGGTCATGGCTACACCTTC.

This chain uses TRBV7-9 with TRBJ2-2, with D unclear. The CDR3 loop spans 13 amino acids. V was cut by 0 bases and J by 6 bases, with 5 bases left in between. Looked up from germline, CDR1 is SEHNR and CDR2 is FQNEAQ (reference sequence). In DNA form, the CDR3 reads TGTGCCAGCAGCTTAGCAGATTCCGGGGAGCTGTTTTTT. The encoded protein is CASSLADSGELFF.

This clonotype was found a few times. The chain couples TRBV5-6 to TRBJ2-7; 9 bases match TRBD1. Germline CDR1 SGHDT, CDR2 YYEEEE. The junction had 9 bases not matched to a gene; V was cut back by 2 bases and J by 6 bases. The CDR3 sequence is 15 residues long. In DNA form, the CDR3 reads TGTGCCAGCAGCTTTCAGAGGACAGGGGAAGGCGAGCAGTACTTC. This gives the protein CASSFQRTGEGEQYF.

This clonotype was observed a handful of times. The chain couples TRBV19 to TRBJ2-1; no definite D call. Germline assignment: CDR1 LNHDA and CDR2 SQIVND (reference sequence). Trimming took 6 bases from V and 0 from J, leaving 12 bases between them. The CDR3 extends over 15 amino acids. The DNA of the CDR3 is TGTGCCAGTAGCCAGGACCAATACTCCTACAATGAGCAGTTCTTC. Its translation is CASSQDQYSYNEQFF.

V gene TRBV7-6 combines with J gene TRBJ2-1; perhaps TRBD1 as D (6 bases). The CDR3 is 17 amino acids. Germline assignment: CDR1 SGHVS and CDR2 FNYEAQ. Trimming cost V 3 bases and J 8 bases, with 23 bases left between them. The CDR3, as DNA: TGTGCCAGCAGCTTGGTCCACAGGGTCGCTCCCTCGCATGAGCAGTTCTTC. It codes for CASSLVHRVAPSHEQFF.

V usage is TRBV3-1 and J usage is TRBJ1-1, with D perhaps matching TRBD1 (5 bases). CDR1 is LGHDT and CDR2 is YNNKEL in the germline V gene (reference sequence). The CDR3 loop spans 15 amino acids. The ends were cut back, 0 bases at V and 8 bases at J, with 16 bases in the middle. CDR3 nucleotides: TGTGCCAGCAGCCAAGACAGGGTCGAAGCAGGAGAAGCTTTCTTT. It specifies CASSQDRVEAGEAFF. Together with reference TRBV3-1 and TRBJ1-1, the CDR3 gives the full variable domain: DTAVSQTPKYLVTQMGNDKSIKCEQNLGHDTMYWYKQDSKKFLKIMFSYNNKELIINETVPNRFSPKSPDKAHLNLHINSLELGDSAVYFCASSQDRVEAGEAFFGQGTRLTVV.

CDR3 nucleotide sequence: TGTGCCAGCAGCGTAGATTCCGGGGATGGAAACATTCAGTACTTC. Translated, it gives CASSVDSGDGNIQYF. This chain connects TRBV9 to TRBJ2-4; possibly TRBD2 for D (5 bases). The CDR3 runs 15 residues. V was pared by 0 bases and J by 6 bases, with 13 bases between. Germline V gene lookup returns CDR1 SGDLS and CDR2 YYNGEE.